The 22 T cell receptor beta chains presented below share a single source sample, sequenced in a study of shared clonotypes between healthy human individuals. Profiling relied on immunoSEQ multiplex PCR, and the TCRdb table lists in-frame clones only, not all of them. Of about 2 million clones in the sample, 85% to 95% were seen once. The material sequenced was naive CD4+ T cells sorted from blood. Subset: CD45RA+ positively selected. All receptors derive from a man younger than 30 in good health.

The chain links TRBV19 to TRBJ2-5; unclear D gene. V was clipped by 6 bases and J by 1 base, with 9 bases between them. Per germline, CDR1 LNHDA and CDR2 SQIVND (reference sequence). This CDR3 spans 13 amino acids. The CDR3: CASRGLSQETQYF. Written as DNA, the CDR3 is TGTGCCAGTAGGGGGTTATCCCAAGAGACCCAGTACTTC.

This clone showed up just once. The same CDR3 also results from other DNA sequences found in this sample. J is TRBJ1-2 and V is TRBV18, with TRBD1 identical over 7 bases. Germline V gene data show CDR1 as KGHSH and CDR2 as LQKENI. V shed 6 bases and J 5 bases; nucleotides not matched to a gene: 6. This CDR3 is built from 13 residues. Here the CDR3 reads CASSPDRDYGYTF. The CDR3 coding sequence is TGTGCCAGCTCCCCCGACAGGGATTATGGCTACACCTTC.

V and J are TRBV21-1 and TRBJ1-4; TRBD1 is the table's D call and was not checked against the DNA. TRBV21-1 counts as a pseudogene. This CDR3 spans 16 amino acids. The CDR3 DNA reads as TGTGCCAGCAGCACCTCCCCGGGACAGGGAGATGAAAAACTGTTTTTT. Translating it yields CASSTSPGQGDEKLFF.

V gene TRBV5-4 combines with J gene TRBJ2-3; 7 bases match TRBD2. CDR1 and CDR2 (germline): SGHNT, YYREEE (reference sequence). The CDR3 is made up of 14 amino acids. Trimming cost V 0 bases and J 6 bases; bases outside gene matches: 4. The CDR3 reads CASSLEWREDTQYF. The CDR3 bases are TGTGCCAGCAGCTTGGAATGGCGGGAGGATACGCAGTATTTT.

Comment on this clone: Other DNA variants within this sample encode the same CDR3. In DNA form, the CDR3 reads TGCGCCAGCAGCTGGACTAGCGGGCAAGAGACCCAGTACTTC. Translation gives CASSWTSGQETQYF. The gene calls are TRBV5-1 and TRBJ2-5, with 11 bases aligning to TRBD2. This CDR3 is 14 amino acids long. The germline V gene encodes CDR1 SGHRS and CDR2 YFSETQ. The V gene end was trimmed by 3 bases and the J gene end by 2 bases; junction bases not matched to a gene: 0.

In regard to this clone: This sample also contains other DNA sequences that code for the same CDR3. This chain connects TRBV5-1 to TRBJ2-7, with 8 bases lining up with TRBD1. There are 13 residues in the CDR3. CDR1 and CDR2 from the germline V gene are SGHRS and YFSETQ. V gave up 2 bases and J gave up 4 bases; unmatched junction bases: 2. In DNA form, the CDR3 reads TGCGCCAGCAGCTTCGACAGGGGTTACGAGCAGTACTTC. It is translated as CASSFDRGYEQYF.

The J gene is TRBJ2-1, the V gene TRBV10-3; D tentatively reads TRBD1 or TRBD2 (5 bases each). Trimming removed 5 bases from V and 4 bases from J, with 18 bases in between. This CDR3 is 16 amino acids long. The germline CDR1 and CDR2 sequences are ENHRY and SYGVKD. For the CDR3, the DNA is TGTGCCATCAGTCGTTCGTCCGGGACGGGATACAATGAGCAGTTCTTC. Protein: CAISRSSGTGYNEQFF.

Details on this clone: This sample includes further DNA sequences coding for the same CDR3. The chain carries TRBV11-2 and TRBJ2-7; unclear D gene. The CDR3 is 11 amino acids. Germline V gives CDR1 SGHAT, CDR2 FQNNGV. V lost 5 bases to trimming and J lost 4 bases, with 6 bases between them. This CDR3 reads CASSPKYEQYF. The CDR3 nucleotides read TGTGCCAGCAGCCCAAAGTACGAGCAGTACTTC.

This chain uses TRBV28 with TRBJ2-5; D remains unclear. V gave up 3 bases and J gave up 4 bases, with 18 bases separating them. The CDR3 is 16 amino acids. Germline V CDR1 and CDR2: MDHEN, SYDVKM. The CDR3 DNA reads as TGTGCCAGCAGTTTCAACGGTCCAATTGCGAGAGAGACCCAGTACTTC. Its translation is CASSFNGPIARETQYF.

This chain joins TRBV28 and TRBJ1-3, with D unclear. Trimming left V 6 bases short and J 0 bases short, with 12 bases between. The CDR3 totals 15 residues. The germline CDR1 and CDR2 sequences are MDHEN and SYDVKM. CDR3 nucleotides: TGTGCCAGCAGCTCAGACGCCAACTCTGGAAACACCATATATTTT. Translated: CASSSDANSGNTIYF.

The chain recombines TRBV5-6 with TRBJ1-2; 8 bases fit TRBD1. Unmatched junction bases numbered 8, after V lost 1 base and J lost 0 bases. Germline CDR1 and CDR2: SGHDT and YYEEEE. This CDR3 contains 17 residues. The CDR3 nucleotides are TGTGCCAGCAGCTTGAGGAGGACAGGGACGCCTAACTATGGCTACACCTTC. The encoded protein is CASSLRRTGTPNYGYTF.

The chain carries TRBV28 and TRBJ2-5, with 8 bases lining up with TRBD1. Germline V gives CDR1 MDHEN, CDR2 SYDVKM. The CDR3 runs 14 residues. Unmatched junction bases numbered 9, after V lost 7 bases and J lost 5 bases. CDR3 nucleotides: TGTGCCAGCACCACAGGGGGGCCCGGGGAGACCCAGTACTTC. Translation gives CASTTGGPGETQYF. Using reference TRBV28 and TRBJ2-5 for the parts outside the CDR3, the full variable domain is DVKVTQSSRYLVKRTGEKVFLECVQDMDHENMFWYRQDPGLGLRLIYFSYDVKMKEKGDIPEGYSVSREKKERFSLILESASTNQTSMYLCASTTGGPGETQYFGPGTRLLVL.

CDR3 DNA: TGTGCCAGCAGCTATGGGACAGGTTCAATCTCCTATAATTCACCCCTCCACTTT. It codes for CASSYGTGSISYNSPLHF. The chain joins TRBV2 to TRBJ1-6; 8 bases are shared with TRBD1. V shed 6 bases and J 0 bases; nucleotides not matched to a gene: 10. CDR1 is SNHLY, CDR2 FYNNEI, per germline. The CDR3 sequence is 18 residues long.

The J gene is TRBJ1-2, the V gene TRBV5-6; maybe TRBD1 (6 bases). The germline V and J ends were trimmed by 0 bases and 0 bases, with 15 bases remaining between them. Looked up from germline, CDR1 is SGHDT and CDR2 is YYEEEE. The CDR3 is 17 amino acids. CDR3 DNA: TGTGCCAGCAGCTTGGCACAGGGTTGGAGAGCTAACTATGGCTACACCTTC. This gives the protein CASSLAQGWRANYGYTF.

The chain couples TRBV29-1 to TRBJ2-7; tentative D call: TRBD2 (6 bases). Germline lookup yields CDR1 SQVTM and CDR2 ANQGSEA. The CDR3 has 14 amino acids. Trimming left V 5 bases short and J 3 bases short, with 17 bases between. The DNA of the CDR3 is TGCAGCGTTAAAGGGGCGTCCGGGAGCTACGAGCAGTACTTC. This translates into CSVKGASGSYEQYF.

A single count supports this clone. The rearrangement uses TRBV29-1 and TRBJ2-5; D not certain. The germline CDR1 and CDR2 sequences are SQVTM and ANQGSEA. V lost 7 bases and J 3 bases, leaving 12 bases between the germline ends. There are 12 residues in the CDR3. For the CDR3, the DNA is TGCAGCGGTGGGATTACTGAAGAGACCCAGTACTTC. Its translation: CSGGITEETQYF.

The CDR3: CAISYAATDTQYF. CDR3 nucleotides: TGTGCCATCAGTTACGCGGCCACAGATACGCAGTATTTT. The chain employs TRBV10-3 and TRBJ2-3; D is undetermined. Germline V CDR1 and CDR2: ENHRY, SYGVKD. V lost 5 bases, J lost 2 bases, and 8 bases lay in between. The CDR3 runs to 13 residues.

In DNA, the CDR3 is TGTGCCAGCATGGGGGGAGTAATAACCAACACCGGGGAGCTGTTTTTT. Translating gives CASMGGVITNTGELFF. The genes are TRBV2 and TRBJ2-2; maybe TRBD2 (6 bases). V lost 7 bases and J 2 bases, leaving 17 bases between the germline ends. The germline V gene has CDR1 SNHLY and CDR2 FYNNEI. The CDR3 consists of 16 residues.

V and J are TRBV20-1 and TRBJ2-7, with D tentatively TRBD1 (6 bases). This CDR3 spans 11 amino acids. Trimming left V 6 bases short and J 6 bases short, with 12 bases between. Germline assignment: CDR1 DFQATT and CDR2 SNEGSKA (reference sequence). CDR3 nucleotide sequence: TGCAGTGCGGTACAGGGAATCGAGCAGTACTTC. This translates into CSAVQGIEQYF.

The chain couples TRBV25-1 to TRBJ2-3, with D unresolved. This CDR3 is built from 15 residues. The V and J ends lost 7 bases and 1 base respectively, with 15 bases between them. Per germline, CDR1 MGHDK and CDR2 SYGVNS. CDR3 bases: TGTGCCAGCACGGACGATTCAAAGGGCACAGATACGCAGTATTTT. Residues: CASTDDSKGTDTQYF.

The CDR3 region has the DNA TGTGCCAGTAAAGAAGTCGGGCATCAGCCCCAGCATTTT. It specifies CASKEVGHQPQHF. V gene TRBV19 combines with J gene TRBJ1-5, with D hard to call. V lost 7 bases to trimming and J lost 5 bases, with 12 bases between them. This CDR3 comprises 13 residues. CDR1 and CDR2 (germline): LNHDA, SQIVND (reference sequence).

The J gene is TRBJ2-5, the V gene TRBV28; no reliable D call. The V gene's germline CDR1 is MDHEN and CDR2 SYDVKM. CDR3 size: 13 residues. Trimming removed 3 bases from V and 5 bases from J, with 10 bases in between. The chain's CDR3 is CASSLGKPETQYF. The CDR3 DNA follows: TGTGCCAGCAGTTTGGGGAAACCCGAGACCCAGTACTTC. The variable domain in full, with the rest retrieved from reference TRBV28 and TRBJ2-5, is DVKVTQSSRYLVKRTGEKVFLECVQDMDHENMFWYRQDPGLGLRLIYFSYDVKMKEKGDIPEGYSVSREKKERFSLILESASTNQTSMYLCASSLGKPETQYFGPGTRLLVL.